The sequence of this T cell receptor (beta chain) was determined in a study of T-cell reconstitution after alpha-beta-depleted transplantation in children. This clonotype was counted ten times or more. Looked up from germline, CDR1 is SGHRS and CDR2 is YFSETQ. The CDR3 spans 14 residues. V was pared by 3 bases and J by 1 base, with 2 bases of the junction left unmatched. Unique molecular identifiers were used to barcode this TCRbeta library. MiXCR, applied by TCRdb to the PCR reads, yields one record per CDR3 protein. The sample yields about 590,000 distinct CDR3 sequences, roughly 13% seen once. The sample here was PBMCs, mostly from graft donor cells, taken 360 days after TCRalphabeta/CD19-depleted stem cell transplant. V and J are TRBV5-1 and TRBJ2-5, with 8 bases matching TRBD1. This TCR was recovered from a male patient younger than 18 who had a stem cell transplant for acute myeloid leukemia, so the T cells may come from the graft donor. The CDR3 reads CASSSGQGQETQYF. CDR3 coding DNA: TGCGCCAGCAGCTCTGGACAGGGCCAAGAGACCCAGTACTTC.